This T cell receptor beta chain derives from a study of T cells in Graves' hyperthyroidism and ophthalmopathy. The sample holds many counts of this clonotype. The CDR3 runs to 13 residues. V was trimmed by 4 bases and J by 4 bases, leaving 10 bases between them. Germline CDR1 SNHLY, CDR2 FYNNEI. Amplification of TCR beta CDR3 regions used RNA as the template. The study used the HTBI primer set for a first-round RT-PCR of the TCR CDR3. TCRdb recomputed calls from the multiplex PCR reads with MiXCR, one row per CDR3 protein. The sample has around 300,000 distinct CDR3 sequences, roughly an eighth seen once.

The sample comprised blood. The sequence was collected from a woman in her thirties or forties with Graves' ophthalmopathy. The chain uses TRBV2 and TRBJ2-5; D call uncertain. Here the CDR3 reads CASSVRAGETQYF. CDR3 bases: TGTGCCAGCAGTGTACGTGCCGGAGAGACCCAGTACTTC.